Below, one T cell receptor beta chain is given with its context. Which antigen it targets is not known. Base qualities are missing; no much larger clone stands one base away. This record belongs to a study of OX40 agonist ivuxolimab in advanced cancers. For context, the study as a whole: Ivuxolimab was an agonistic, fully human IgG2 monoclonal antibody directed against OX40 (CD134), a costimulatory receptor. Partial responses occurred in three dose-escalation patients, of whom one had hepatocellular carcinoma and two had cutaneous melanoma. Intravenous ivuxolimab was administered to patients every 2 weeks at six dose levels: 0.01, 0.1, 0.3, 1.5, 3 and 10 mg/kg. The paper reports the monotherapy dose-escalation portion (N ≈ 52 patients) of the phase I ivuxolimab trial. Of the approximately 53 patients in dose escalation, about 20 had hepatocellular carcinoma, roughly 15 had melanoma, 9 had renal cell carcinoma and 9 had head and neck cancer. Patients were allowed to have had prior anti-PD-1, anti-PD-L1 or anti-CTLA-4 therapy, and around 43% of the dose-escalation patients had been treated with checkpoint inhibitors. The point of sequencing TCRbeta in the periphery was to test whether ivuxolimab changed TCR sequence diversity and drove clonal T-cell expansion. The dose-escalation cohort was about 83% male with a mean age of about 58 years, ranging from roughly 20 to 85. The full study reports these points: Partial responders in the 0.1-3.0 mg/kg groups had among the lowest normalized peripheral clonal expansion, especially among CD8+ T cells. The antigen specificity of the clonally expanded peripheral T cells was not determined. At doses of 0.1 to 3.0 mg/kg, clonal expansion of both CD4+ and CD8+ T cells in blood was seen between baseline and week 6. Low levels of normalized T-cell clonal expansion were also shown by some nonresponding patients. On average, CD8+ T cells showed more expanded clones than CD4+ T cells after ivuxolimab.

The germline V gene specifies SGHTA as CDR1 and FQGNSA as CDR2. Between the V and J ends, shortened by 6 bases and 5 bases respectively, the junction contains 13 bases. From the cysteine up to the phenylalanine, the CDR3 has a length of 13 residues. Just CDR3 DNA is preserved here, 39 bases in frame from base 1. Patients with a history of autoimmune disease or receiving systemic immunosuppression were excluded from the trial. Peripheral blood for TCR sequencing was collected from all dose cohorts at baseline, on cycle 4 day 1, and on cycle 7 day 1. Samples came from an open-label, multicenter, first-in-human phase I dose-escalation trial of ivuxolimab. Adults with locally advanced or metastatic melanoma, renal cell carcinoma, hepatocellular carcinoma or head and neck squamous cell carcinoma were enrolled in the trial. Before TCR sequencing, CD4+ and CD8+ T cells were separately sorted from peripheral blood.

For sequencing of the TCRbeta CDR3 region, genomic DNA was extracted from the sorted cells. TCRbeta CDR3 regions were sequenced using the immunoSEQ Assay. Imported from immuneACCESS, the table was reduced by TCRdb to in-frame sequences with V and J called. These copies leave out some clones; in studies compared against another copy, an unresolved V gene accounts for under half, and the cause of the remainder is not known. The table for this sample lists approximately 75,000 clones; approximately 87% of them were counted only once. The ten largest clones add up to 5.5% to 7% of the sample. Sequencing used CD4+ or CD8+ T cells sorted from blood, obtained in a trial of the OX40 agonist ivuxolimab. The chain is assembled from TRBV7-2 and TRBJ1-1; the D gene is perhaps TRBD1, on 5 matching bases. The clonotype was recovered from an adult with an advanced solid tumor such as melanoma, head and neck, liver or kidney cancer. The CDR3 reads CASSSQGGTEAFF. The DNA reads TGTGCCAGCAGTTCCCAGGGAGGAACTGAAGCTTTCTTT.